This record looks at one T cell receptor beta chain sequence and its context. The source of the sample is a study of T cell changes during pregnancy in multiple sclerosis. Germline lookup yields CDR1 SGHAT and CDR2 FQNNGV. The V end was cut by 5 bases, the J end by 2 bases, with 16 bases between. This CDR3 region has 17 residues. Here immunoSEQ multiplex PCR was the method, and the copy in TCRdb shows in-frame clones only, minus some. There are roughly 38,000 clones in the sample; about nine tenths occur only once, and roughly 2% lies in the top ten. V usage is TRBV11-2 and J usage is TRBJ2-6; no clear D. The source of this sequence is a female donor in good health, enrolled as a control in a pregnancy study. Material: CD4+ T cells from peripheral blood mononuclear cells, obtained after pregnancy. CDR3 region: CASSPSISLTGANVLTF. For the CDR3, the DNA is TGTGCCAGCAGCCCATCCATCAGTTTAACTGGGGCCAACGTCCTGACTTTC.